This T cell receptor (beta chain) was sequenced during a study of blood T cell repertoires in COVID-19. Repertoires were generated with immunoSEQ multiplex PCR, while TCRdb's copy carries only in-frame clones and drops some. The sample consists of about 120,000 clones, about 80% of them appearing once. The CDR3 runs to 16 residues. Germline V gene lookup returns CDR1 SGHTA and CDR2 FQGNSA. Trimming left V 5 bases short and J 0 bases short, with 14 bases between. This TCR came from a woman between 50 and 59 years old with acute or convalescent COVID-19. The sample was peripheral blood. The chain recombines TRBV7-2 with TRBJ1-5, with unresolved D. CDR3 bases: TGTGCCAGCAGCACTCAGGCTTTCCATAGCAATCAGCCCCAGCATTTT. This codes for CASSTQAFHSNQPQHF.